This T cell receptor (beta chain) comes out of a study of human T cells and chemical hapten exposure. Study background: Patches that contained 0.01% DPC were applied to the upper back and read at 6 days. Findings of the study overall: Controls had significantly fewer large CDR3 similarity clusters than were formed by expanded TCRs.

The time point denotes: patch test 3, about 24 weeks after DPC sensitization. Treatment reported: therapeutic diphenylcyclopropenone sensitization with weekly scalp DPC. Blood collection happened ahead of applying each patch test. Non-pregnant alopecia patients aged 18 to 70, suitable for DPC therapy. Regarding this clonotype: Its specificity is not known.

This CDR3 comprises 16 residues. From germline, CDR1 is MDHEN and CDR2 SYDVKM. V was pared by 6 bases and J by 4 bases, with 10 bases of the junction left unmatched. TCRdb recomputed calls from the RACE reads with MiXCR, one row per CDR3 protein. This table has roughly 100,000 distinct CDR3 sequences, nearly 35% appearing once. J is TRBJ1-5 and V is TRBV28, with 9 bases matching TRBD1. This clonotype was sampled from a man aged 40-50 years with alopecia areata. Some clones in this sample may be carry-over from other donors' samples. Here the sequenced sample was whole blood, taken in connection with sensitization to the hapten diphenylcyclopropenone (DPC). The CDR3, as DNA: TGTGCCAGCAGATTCACGGACAGGGGAAATAATCAGCCCCAGCATTTT. This translates into CASRFTDRGNNQPQHF.